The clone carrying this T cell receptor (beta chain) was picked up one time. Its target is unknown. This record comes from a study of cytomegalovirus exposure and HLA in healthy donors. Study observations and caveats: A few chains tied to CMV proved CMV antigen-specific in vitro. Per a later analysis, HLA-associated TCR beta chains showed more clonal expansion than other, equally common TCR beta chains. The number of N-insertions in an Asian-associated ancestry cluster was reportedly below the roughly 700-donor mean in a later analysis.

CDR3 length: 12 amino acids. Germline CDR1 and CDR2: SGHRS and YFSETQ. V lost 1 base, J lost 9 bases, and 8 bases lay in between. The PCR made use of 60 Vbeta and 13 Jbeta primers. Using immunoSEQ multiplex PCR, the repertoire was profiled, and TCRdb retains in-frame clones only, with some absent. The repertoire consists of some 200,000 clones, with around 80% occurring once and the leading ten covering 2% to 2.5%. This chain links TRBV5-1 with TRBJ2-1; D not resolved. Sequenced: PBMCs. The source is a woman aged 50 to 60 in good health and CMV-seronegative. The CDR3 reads CASSLPVSEQFF. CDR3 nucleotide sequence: TGCGCCAGCAGCTTGCCGGTTAGTGAGCAGTTCTTC.